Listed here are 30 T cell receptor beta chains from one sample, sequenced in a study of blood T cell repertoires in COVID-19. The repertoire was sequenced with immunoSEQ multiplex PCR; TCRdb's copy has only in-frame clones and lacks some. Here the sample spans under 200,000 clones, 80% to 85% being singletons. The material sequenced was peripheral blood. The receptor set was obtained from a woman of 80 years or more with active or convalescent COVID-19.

The CDR3 DNA is TGTGCCAGCTCACTTTCCGGGGGTTCAAATTCACCCCTCCACTTT. Translated, it gives CASSLSGGSNSPLHF. The V call is TRBV18, the J call TRBJ1-6; D may be TRBD1 (5 bases). V shed 4 bases and J shed 7 bases, with 14 bases lying between them. CDR1 KGHSH and CDR2 LQKENI come from the germline V gene. CDR3 length: 15 amino acids.

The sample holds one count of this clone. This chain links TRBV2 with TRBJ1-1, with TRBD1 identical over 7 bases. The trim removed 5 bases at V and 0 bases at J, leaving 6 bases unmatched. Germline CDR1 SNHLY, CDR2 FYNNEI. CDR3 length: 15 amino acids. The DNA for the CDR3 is TGTGCCAGCAGTCCTGAGGGACAGCTGAACACTGAAGCTTTCTTT. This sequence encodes CASSPEGQLNTEAFF.

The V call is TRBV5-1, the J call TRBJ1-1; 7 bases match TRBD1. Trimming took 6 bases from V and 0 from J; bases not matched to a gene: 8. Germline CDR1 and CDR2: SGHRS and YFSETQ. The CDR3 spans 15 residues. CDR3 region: CASKSGQLLNTEAFF. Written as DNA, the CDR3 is TGCGCCAGCAAATCGGGACAGCTATTGAACACTGAAGCTTTCTTT. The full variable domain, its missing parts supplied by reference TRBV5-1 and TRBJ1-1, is KAGVTQTPRYLIKTRGQQVTLSCSPISGHRSVSWYQQTPGQGLQFLFEYFSETQRNKGNFPGRFSGRQFSNSRSEMNVSTLELGDSALYLCASKSGQLLNTEAFFGQGTRLTVV.

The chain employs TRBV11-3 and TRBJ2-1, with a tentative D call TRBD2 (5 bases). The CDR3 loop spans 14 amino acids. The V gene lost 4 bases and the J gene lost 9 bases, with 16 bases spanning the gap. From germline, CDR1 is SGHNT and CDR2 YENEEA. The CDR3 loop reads CASSSQRTSGEQFF. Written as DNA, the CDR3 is TGTGCCAGCAGCTCCCAACGCACGAGCGGTGAGCAGTTCTTC.

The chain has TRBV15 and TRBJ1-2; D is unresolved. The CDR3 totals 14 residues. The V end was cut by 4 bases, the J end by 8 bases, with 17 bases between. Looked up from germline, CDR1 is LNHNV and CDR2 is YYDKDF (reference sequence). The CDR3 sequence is CATSTPGRFWGYTF. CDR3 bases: TGTGCCACCAGCACCCCCGGGAGGTTCTGGGGCTACACCTTC.

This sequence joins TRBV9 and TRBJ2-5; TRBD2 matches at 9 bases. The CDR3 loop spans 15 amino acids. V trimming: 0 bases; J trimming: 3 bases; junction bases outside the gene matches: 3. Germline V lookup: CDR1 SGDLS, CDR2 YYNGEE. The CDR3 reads CASSVGVAGEETQYF. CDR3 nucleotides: TGTGCCAGCAGCGTAGGAGTAGCGGGGGAAGAGACCCAGTACTTC.

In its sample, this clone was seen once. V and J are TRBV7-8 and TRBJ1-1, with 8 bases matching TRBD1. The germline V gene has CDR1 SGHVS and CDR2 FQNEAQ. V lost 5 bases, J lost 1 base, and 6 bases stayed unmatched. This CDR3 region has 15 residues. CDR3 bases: TGTGCCAGCAGCCGAGACAGGGGTCCGAACACTGAAGCTTTCTTT. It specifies CASSRDRGPNTEAFF.

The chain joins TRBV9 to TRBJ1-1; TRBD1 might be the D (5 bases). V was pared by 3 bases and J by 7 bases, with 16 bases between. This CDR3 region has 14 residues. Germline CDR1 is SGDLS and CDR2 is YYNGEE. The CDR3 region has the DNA TGTGCCAGCAGCGGGACATTGGCCGGGGGTGAAGCTTTCTTT. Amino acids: CASSGTLAGGEAFF. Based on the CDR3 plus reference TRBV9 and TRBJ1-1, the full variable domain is DSGVTQTPKHLITATGQRVTLRCSPRSGDLSVYWYQQSLDQGLQFLIQYYNGEERAKGNILERFSAQQFPDLHSELNLSSLELGDSALYFCASSGTLAGGEAFFGQGTRLTVV.

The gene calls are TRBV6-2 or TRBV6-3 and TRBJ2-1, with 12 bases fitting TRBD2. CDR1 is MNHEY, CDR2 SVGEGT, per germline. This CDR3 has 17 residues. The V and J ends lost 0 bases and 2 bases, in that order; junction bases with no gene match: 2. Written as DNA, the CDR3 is TGTGCCAGCAGTTACTCGGCTAGCGGGGGGGCCTACAATGAGCAGTTCTTC. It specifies CASSYSASGGAYNEQFF.

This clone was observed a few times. The chain's CDR3 is CASSYLGQGASEAFF. The CDR3 DNA reads as TGTGCCAGCAGTTACTTAGGACAGGGGGCCTCTGAAGCTTTCTTT. The rearrangement uses TRBV6-6 and TRBJ1-1; TRBD1 matches 11 bases. Trimming removed 1 base from V and 6 bases from J; junction bases left unmatched: 4. Per germline, CDR1 MNHNY and CDR2 SVGAGI (reference sequence). There are 15 residues in the CDR3.

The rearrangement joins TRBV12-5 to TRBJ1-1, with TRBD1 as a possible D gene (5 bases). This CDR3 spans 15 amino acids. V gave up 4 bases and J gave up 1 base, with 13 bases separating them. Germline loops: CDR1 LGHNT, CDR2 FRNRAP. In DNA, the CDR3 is TGTGCTAGTGGTTCCTCAGGGCTCCGGAACACTGAAGCTTTCTTT. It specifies CASGSSGLRNTEAFF.

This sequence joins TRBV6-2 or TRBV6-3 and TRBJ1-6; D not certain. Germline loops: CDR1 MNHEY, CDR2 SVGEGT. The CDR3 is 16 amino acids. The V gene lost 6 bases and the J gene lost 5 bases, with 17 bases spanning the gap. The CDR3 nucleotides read TGTGCCAGCAGCCCAGTTGCAGGAAGGAATAATTCACCCCTCCACTTT. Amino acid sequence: CASSPVAGRNNSPLHF.

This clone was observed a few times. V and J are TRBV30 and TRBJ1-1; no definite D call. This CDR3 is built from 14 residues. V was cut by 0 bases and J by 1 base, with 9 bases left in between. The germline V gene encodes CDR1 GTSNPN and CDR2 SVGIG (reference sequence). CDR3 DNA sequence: TGTGCCTGGAGTGTCAACTTCGCGAACACTGAAGCTTTCTTT. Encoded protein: CAWSVNFANTEAFF.

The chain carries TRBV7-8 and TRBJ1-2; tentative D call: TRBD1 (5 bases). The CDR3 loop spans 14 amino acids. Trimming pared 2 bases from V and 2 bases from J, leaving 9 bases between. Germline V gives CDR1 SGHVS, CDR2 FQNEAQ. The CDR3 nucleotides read TGTGCCAGCAGCTTAATTCAGGGAAACTATGGCTACACCTTC. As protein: CASSLIQGNYGYTF.

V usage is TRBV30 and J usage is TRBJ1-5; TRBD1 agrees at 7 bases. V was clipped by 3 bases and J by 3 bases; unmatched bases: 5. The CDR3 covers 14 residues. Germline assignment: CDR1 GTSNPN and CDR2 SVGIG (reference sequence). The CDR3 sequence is CAWRNRGNNQPQHF. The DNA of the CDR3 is TGTGCCTGGAGAAACAGGGGAAACAATCAGCCCCAGCATTTT.

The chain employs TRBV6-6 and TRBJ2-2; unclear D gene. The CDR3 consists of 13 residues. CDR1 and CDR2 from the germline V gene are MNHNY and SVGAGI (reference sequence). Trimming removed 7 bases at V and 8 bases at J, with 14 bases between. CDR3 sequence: CASNPTEAGELFF. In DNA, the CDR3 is TGTGCCAGCAATCCGACTGAAGCAGGGGAGCTGTTTTTT.

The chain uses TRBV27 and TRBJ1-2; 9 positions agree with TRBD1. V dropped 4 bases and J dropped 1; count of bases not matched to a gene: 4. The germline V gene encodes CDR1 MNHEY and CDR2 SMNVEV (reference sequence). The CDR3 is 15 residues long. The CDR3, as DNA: TGTGCCAGCAGTTCCAAGACAGGGGGTAACTATGGCTACACCTTC. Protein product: CASSSKTGGNYGYTF.

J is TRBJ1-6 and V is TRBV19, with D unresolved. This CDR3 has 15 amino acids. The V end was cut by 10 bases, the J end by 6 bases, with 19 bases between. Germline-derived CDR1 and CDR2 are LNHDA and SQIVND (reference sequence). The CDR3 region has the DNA TGTGCCACCGCCGACATGTCTCGCCTTAATTCACCCCTCCACTTT. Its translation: CATADMSRLNSPLHF. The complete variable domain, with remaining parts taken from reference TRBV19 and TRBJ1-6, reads DGGITQSPKYLFRKEGQNVTLSCEQNLNHDAMYWYRQDPGQGLRLIYYSQIVNDFQKGDIAEGYSVSREKKESFPLTVTSAQKNPTAFYLCATADMSRLNSPLHFGNGTRLTVT.

The CDR3 DNA reads as TGTGCCAGCAGTGGGGGTTGGGACATCAGGGGTTCAAACTATGGCTACACCTTC. Encoded protein: CASSGGWDIRGSNYGYTF. The V and J genes are TRBV27 and TRBJ1-2; tentative D call: TRBD1 (6 bases). Germline V CDR1 and CDR2: MNHEY, SMNVEV (reference sequence). Trimming took 5 bases from V and 2 from J, leaving 24 bases between them. The CDR3 length is 18 residues.

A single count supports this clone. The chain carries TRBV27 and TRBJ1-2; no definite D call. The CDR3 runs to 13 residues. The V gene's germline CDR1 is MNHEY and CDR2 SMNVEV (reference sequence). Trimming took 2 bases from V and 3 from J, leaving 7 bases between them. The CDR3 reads CASSLNGYYGYTF. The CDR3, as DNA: TGTGCCAGCAGTTTAAACGGGTACTATGGCTACACCTTC.

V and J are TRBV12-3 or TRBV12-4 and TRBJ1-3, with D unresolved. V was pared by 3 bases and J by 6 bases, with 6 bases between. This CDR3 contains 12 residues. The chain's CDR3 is CASSFYVNTIYF. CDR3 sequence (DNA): TGTGCCAGCAGTTTCTATGTAAACACCATATATTTT.

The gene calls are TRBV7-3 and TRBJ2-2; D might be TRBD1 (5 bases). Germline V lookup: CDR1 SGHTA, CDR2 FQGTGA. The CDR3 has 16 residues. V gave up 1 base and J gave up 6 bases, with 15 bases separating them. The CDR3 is CASSLMGQGIPGELFF. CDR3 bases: TGTGCCAGCAGCTTAATGGGGCAGGGAATCCCCGGGGAGCTGTTTTTT.

CDR3 sequence (DNA): TGTGCCAGCAGCGTTACAGGGGAAACGTTTCAGCCCCAGCATTTT. Protein: CASSVTGETFQPQHF. The rearrangement uses TRBV2 and TRBJ1-5; the match to TRBD1 covers 7 bases. The CDR3 extends over 15 amino acids. With V trimmed by 6 bases and J by 6 bases, 11 bases remained unmatched. Germline V gives CDR1 SNHLY, CDR2 FYNNEI.

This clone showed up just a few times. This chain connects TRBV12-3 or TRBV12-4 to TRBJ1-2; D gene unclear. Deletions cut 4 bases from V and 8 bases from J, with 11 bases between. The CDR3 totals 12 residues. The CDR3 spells CASSSRLGGYTF. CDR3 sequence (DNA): TGTGCCAGCAGTTCACGACTTGGCGGCTACACCTTC.

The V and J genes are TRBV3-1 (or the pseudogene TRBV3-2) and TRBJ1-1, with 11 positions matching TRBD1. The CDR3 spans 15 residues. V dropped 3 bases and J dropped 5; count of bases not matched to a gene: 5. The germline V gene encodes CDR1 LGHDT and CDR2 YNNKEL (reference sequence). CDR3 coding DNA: TGTGCCAGCAGCCAGGACAGGGGGCATATGACTGAAGCTTTCTTT. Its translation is CASSQDRGHMTEAFF.

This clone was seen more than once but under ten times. DNA for the CDR3: TGTGCCAGCAGCTCGACAGGTGGGTGGTTGAACACTGAAGCTTTCTTT. Its protein product is CASSSTGGWLNTEAFF. The chain links TRBV7-9 to TRBJ1-1; possible D gene TRBD1, 6 bases. V lost 4 bases and J lost 0, with 15 bases in between. The length of the CDR3 is 16 residues. The germline CDR1 and CDR2 sequences are SEHNR and FQNEAQ (reference sequence). Drawing the rest from reference TRBV7-9 and TRBJ1-1, the complete variable domain is DTGVSQNPRHKITKRGQNVTFRCDPISEHNRLYWYRQTLGQGPEFLTYFQNEAQLEKSRLLSDRFSAERPKGSFSTLEIQRTEQGDSAMYLCASSSTGGWLNTEAFFGQGTRLTVV.

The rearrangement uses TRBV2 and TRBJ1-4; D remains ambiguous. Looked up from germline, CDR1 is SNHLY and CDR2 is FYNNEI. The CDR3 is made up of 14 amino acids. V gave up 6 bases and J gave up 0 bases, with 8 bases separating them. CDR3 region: CASRPTTTNEKLFF. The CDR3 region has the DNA TGTGCCAGCAGACCGACAACAACTAATGAAAAACTGTTTTTT.

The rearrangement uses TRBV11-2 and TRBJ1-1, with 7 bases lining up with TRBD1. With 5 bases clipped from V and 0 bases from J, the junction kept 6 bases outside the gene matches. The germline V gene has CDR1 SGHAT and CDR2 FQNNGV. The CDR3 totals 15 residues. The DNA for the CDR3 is TGTGCCAGCAGCCTCATACAGGGGATGAACACTGAAGCTTTCTTT. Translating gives CASSLIQGMNTEAFF.

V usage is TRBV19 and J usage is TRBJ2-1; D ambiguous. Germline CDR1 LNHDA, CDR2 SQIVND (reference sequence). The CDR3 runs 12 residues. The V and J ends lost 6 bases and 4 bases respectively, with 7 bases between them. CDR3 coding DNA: TGTGCCAGTAGCCCCCAGTACAATGAGCAGTTCTTC. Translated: CASSPQYNEQFF.

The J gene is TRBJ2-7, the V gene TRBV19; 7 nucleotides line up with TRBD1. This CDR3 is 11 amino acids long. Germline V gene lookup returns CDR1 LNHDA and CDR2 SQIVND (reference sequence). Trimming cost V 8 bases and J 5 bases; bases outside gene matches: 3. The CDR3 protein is CASRTGHEQYF. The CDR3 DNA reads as TGTGCCAGTCGGACAGGCCACGAGCAGTACTTC.